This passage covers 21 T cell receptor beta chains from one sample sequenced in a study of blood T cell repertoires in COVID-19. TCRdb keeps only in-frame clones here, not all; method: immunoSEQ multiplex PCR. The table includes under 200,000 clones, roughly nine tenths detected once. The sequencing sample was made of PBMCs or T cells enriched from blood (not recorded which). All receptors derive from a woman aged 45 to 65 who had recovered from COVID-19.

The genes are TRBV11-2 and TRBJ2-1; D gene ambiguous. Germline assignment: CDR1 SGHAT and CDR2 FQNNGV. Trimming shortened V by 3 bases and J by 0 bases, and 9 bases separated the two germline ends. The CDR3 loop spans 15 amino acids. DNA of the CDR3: TGTGCCAGCAGCTTGGTGGGCATCTCCTACAATGAGCAGTTCTTC. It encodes CASSLVGISYNEQFF.

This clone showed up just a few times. Here the CDR3 reads CASSPNGQGGETQYF. CDR3 sequence (DNA): TGCGCCAGCAGCCCGAATGGGCAGGGTGGGGAGACCCAGTACTTC. The rearrangement joins TRBV4-1 to TRBJ2-5, with a tentative D call TRBD1 (5 bases). V lost 4 bases, J lost 5 bases, and 17 bases lay in between. CDR1 and CDR2 (germline): MGHRA, YSYEKL. The CDR3 consists of 15 residues.

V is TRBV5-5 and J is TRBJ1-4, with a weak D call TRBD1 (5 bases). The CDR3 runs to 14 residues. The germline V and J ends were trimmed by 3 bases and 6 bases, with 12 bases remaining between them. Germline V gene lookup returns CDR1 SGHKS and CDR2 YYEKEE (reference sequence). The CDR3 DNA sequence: TGTGCCAGCAGCTCAGGGCAGGGCGATGAAAAACTGTTTTTT. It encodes CASSSGQGDEKLFF.

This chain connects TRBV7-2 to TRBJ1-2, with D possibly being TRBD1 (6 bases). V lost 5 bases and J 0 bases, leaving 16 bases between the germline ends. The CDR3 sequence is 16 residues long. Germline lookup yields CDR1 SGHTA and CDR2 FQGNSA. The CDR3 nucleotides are TGTGCCAGCAGCCTAGGAGGACAGCGGACTAACTATGGCTACACCTTC. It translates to CASSLGGQRTNYGYTF.

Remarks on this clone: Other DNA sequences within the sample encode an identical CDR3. CDR3 nucleotide sequence: TGTGCCAGCAGTTCCGGGTCGAATCAGCCCCAGCATTTT. Translated, it gives CASSSGSNQPQHF. This chain connects TRBV27 to TRBJ1-5; D uncertain. CDR1 is MNHEY, CDR2 SMNVEV, per germline (reference sequence). This CDR3 region has 13 residues. V lost 4 bases to trimming and J lost 4 bases, with 8 bases between them.

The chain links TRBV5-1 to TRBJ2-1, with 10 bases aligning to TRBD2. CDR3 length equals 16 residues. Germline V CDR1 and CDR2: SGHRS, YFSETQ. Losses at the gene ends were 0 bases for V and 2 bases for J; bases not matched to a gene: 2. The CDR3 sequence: CASSLGSGRAYNEQFF. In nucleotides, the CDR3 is TGCGCCAGCAGCTTGGGGAGCGGGAGGGCCTACAATGAGCAGTTCTTC.

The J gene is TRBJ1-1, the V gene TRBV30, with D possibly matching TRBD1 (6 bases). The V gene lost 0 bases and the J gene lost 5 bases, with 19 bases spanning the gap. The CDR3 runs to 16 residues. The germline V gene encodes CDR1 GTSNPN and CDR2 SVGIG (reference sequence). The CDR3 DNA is TGTGCCTGGAGTGTCCGTCAGGGGTTGTTGGGGACTGAAGCTTTCTTT. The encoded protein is CAWSVRQGLLGTEAFF. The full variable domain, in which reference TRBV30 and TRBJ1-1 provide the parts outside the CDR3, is SQTIHQWPATLVQPVGSPLSLECTVEGTSNPNLYWYRQAAGRGLQLLFYSVGIGQISSEVPQNLSASRPQDRQFILSSKKLLLSDSGFYLCAWSVRQGLLGTEAFFGQGTRLTVV.

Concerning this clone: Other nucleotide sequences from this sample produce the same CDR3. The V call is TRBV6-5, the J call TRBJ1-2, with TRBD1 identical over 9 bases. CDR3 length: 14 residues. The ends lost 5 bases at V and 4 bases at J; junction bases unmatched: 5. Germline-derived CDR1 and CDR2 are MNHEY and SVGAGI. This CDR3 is CASSKGQGSYGYTF. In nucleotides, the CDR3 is TGTGCCAGCAGTAAGGGACAGGGATCCTATGGCTACACCTTC.

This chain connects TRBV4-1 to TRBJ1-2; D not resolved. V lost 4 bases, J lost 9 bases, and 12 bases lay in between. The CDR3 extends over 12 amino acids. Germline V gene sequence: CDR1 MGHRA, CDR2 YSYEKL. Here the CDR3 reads CASSLPARSYTF. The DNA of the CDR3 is TGCGCCAGCAGCCTACCGGCTAGGAGCTACACCTTC.

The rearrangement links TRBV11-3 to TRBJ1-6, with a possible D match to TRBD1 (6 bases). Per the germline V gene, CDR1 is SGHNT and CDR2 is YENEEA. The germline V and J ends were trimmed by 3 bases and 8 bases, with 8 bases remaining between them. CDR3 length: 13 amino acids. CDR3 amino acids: CASSLNRDSPLHF. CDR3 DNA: TGTGCCAGCAGCTTGAACAGGGATTCACCCCTCCACTTT.

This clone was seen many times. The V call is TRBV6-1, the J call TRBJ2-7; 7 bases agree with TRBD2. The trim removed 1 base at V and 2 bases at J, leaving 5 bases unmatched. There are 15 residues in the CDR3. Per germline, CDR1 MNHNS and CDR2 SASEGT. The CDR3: CASSEGGEGPYEQYF. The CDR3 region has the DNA TGTGCCAGCAGTGAAGGAGGGGAGGGACCCTACGAGCAGTACTTC.

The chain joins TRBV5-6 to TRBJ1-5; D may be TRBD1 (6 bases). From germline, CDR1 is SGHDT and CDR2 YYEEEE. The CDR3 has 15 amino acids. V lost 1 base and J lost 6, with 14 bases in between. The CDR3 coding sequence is TGTGCCAGCAGCTTGTCAGGGGCGGCACGTCAGCCCCAGCATTTT. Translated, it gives CASSLSGAARQPQHF.

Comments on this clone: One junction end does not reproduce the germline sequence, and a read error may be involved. The CDR3 DNA is TGTGCCAGCAGCTTGTTGGGCGTAGGTCACTTC. Its translation is CASSLLGVGHF. The rearrangement links TRBV11-2 to TRBJ2-7; no clear D. Germline CDR1 SGHAT, CDR2 FQNNGV. CDR3 length: 11 amino acids.

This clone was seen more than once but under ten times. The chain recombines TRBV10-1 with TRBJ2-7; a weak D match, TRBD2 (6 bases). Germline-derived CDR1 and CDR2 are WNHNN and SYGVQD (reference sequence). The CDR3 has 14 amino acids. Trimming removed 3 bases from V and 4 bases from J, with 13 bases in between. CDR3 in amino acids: CASSDGGVRYEQYF. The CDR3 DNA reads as TGCGCCAGCAGTGACGGGGGTGTCCGATACGAGCAGTACTTC.

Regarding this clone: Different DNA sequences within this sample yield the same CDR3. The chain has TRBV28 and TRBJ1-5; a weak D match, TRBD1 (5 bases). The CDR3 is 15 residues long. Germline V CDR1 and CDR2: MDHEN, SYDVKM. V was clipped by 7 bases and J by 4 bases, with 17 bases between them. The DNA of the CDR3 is TGTGCCAGCACCGGCGGGCGGGGCGGGAATCAGCCCCAGCATTTT. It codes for CASTGGRGGNQPQHF.

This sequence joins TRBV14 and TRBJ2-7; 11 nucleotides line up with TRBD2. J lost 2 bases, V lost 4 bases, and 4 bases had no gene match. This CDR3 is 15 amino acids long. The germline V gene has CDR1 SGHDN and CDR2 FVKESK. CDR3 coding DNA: TGTGCCAGCAGCCCTGGGACTAGCGGACCCTACGAGCAGTACTTC. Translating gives CASSPGTSGPYEQYF.

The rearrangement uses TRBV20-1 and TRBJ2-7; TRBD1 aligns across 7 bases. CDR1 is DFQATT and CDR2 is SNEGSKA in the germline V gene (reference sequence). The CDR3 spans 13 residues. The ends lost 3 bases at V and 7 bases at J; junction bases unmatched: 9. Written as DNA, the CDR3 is TGCAGTGCTAGTAAGGCAGGGGGTCGAGAGCAGTACTTC. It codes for CSASKAGGREQYF.

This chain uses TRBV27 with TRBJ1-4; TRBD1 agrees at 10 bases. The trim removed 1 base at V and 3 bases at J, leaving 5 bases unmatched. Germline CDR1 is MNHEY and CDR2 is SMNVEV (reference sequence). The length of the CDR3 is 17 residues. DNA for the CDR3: TGTGCCAGCAGTTTATTGGGGACAGGGGTGGCTAATGAAAAACTGTTTTTT. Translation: CASSLLGTGVANEKLFF.

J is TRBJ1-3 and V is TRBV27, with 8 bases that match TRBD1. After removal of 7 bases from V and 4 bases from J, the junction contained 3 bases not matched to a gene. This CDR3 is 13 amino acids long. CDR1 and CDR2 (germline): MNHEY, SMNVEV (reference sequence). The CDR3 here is CASTWTGGNTIYF. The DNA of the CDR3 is TGTGCCAGCACCTGGACAGGGGGAAACACCATATATTTT.

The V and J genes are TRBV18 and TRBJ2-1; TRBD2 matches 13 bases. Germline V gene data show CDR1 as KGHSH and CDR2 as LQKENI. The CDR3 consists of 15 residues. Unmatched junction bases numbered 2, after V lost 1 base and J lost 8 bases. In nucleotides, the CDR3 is TGTGCCAGCTCACCACGGACTAGCGGGAGTCATGAGCAGTTCTTC. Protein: CASSPRTSGSHEQFF. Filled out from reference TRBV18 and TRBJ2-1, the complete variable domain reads NAGVMQNPRHLVRRRGQEARLRCSPMKGHSHVYWYRQLPEEGLKFMVYLQKENIIDESGMPKERFSAEFPKEGPSILRIQQVVRGDSAAYFCASSPRTSGSHEQFFGPGTRLTVL.

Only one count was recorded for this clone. The CDR3 loop is CASSLAGPRFF. CDR3 nucleotide sequence: TGTGCCAGCAGCTTAGCGGGGCCCCGGTTCTTC. The genes are TRBV7-2 and TRBJ2-1; D may be TRBD1 (5 bases). This CDR3 is 11 amino acids long. V dropped 0 bases and J dropped 15 bases, with 9 bases sitting between them. CDR1 is SGHTA and CDR2 is FQGNSA in the germline V gene.